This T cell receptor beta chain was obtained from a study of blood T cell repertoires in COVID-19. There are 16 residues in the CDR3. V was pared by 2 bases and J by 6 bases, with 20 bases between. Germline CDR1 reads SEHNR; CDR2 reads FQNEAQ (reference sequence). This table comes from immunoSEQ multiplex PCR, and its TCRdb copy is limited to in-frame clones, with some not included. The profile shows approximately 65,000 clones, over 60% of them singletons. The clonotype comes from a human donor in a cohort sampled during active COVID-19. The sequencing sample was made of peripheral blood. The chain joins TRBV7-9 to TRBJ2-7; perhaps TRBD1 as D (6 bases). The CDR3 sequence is CASSLSGSRGLSEQYF. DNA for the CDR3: TGTGCCAGCAGCTTATCTGGGAGCAGGGGTTTGTCCGAGCAGTACTTC.